These 20 T cell receptor beta chains originate from one sample sequenced in a study of shared clonotypes between healthy human individuals. The assay was immunoSEQ multiplex PCR, and TCRdb's table has in-frame clones only and misses some. The data contain roughly 1,500,000 clones, approximately 98.5% of them seen just once; the ten biggest clones take up roughly 0.36%. The sample taken for sequencing was naive CD4+ T cells sorted from blood. Stated subset: CD45RA+ positively selected. These receptors originate from a young man in good health.

This chain links TRBV27 with TRBJ2-7, with 8 nucleotides matching TRBD1. Germline CDR1 reads MNHEY; CDR2 reads SMNVEV (reference sequence). CDR3 length equals 14 residues. V lost 6 bases to trimming and J lost 0 bases; unmatched junction nucleotides: 4. CDR3 amino acids: CASRTGGLSYEQYF. In nucleotides, the CDR3 is TGTGCCAGCAGAACAGGGGGTCTCTCCTACGAGCAGTACTTC.

The chain recombines TRBV4-1 with TRBJ2-3; 9 bases fit TRBD2. Germline V gives CDR1 MGHRA, CDR2 YSYEKL. This CDR3 comprises 17 residues. Unmatched junction bases numbered 8, after V lost 1 base and J lost 3 bases. CDR3 amino acids: CASSQVPGLAWTDTQYF. In DNA, the CDR3 is TGCGCCAGCAGCCAAGTTCCGGGACTAGCTTGGACAGATACGCAGTATTTT.

The chain combines TRBV9 with TRBJ1-4; 11 bases fit TRBD1. CDR3 size: 17 residues. Germline V CDR1 and CDR2: SGDLS, YYNGEE. J gave up 5 bases and V 4 bases, and 10 bases lay outside the gene matches. As DNA, the CDR3 is TGTGCCAGCAGCTCACGGACAGGGGGCGTGGGGAATGAAAAACTGTTTTTT. Translation gives CASSSRTGGVGNEKLFF.

This chain connects TRBV6-1 to TRBJ2-1; D ambiguous. Trimming pared 5 bases from V and 3 bases from J, leaving 8 bases between. The CDR3 spans 13 residues. Germline CDR1 is MNHNS and CDR2 is SASEGT. DNA for the CDR3: TGTGCCAGCAGTCGAAGTGGCTACAATGAGCAGTTCTTC. This sequence encodes CASSRSGYNEQFF.

The genes are TRBV18 and TRBJ1-1, with 11 bases matching TRBD1. There are 13 residues in the CDR3. Germline loops: CDR1 KGHSH, CDR2 LQKENI. Trimming removed 6 bases from V and 11 bases from J; junction bases left unmatched: 8. This chain's CDR3 is CASSPDRGRDAFF. CDR3 in DNA: TGTGCCAGCTCTCCGGACAGGGGGCGGGACGCTTTCTTT. Full variable domain (remainder filled in from reference TRBV18 and TRBJ1-1): NAGVMQNPRHLVRRRGQEARLRCSPMKGHSHVYWYRQLPEEGLKFMVYLQKENIIDESGMPKERFSAEFPKEGPSILRIQQVVRGDSAAYFCASSPDRGRDAFFGQGTRLTVV.

Worth noting for this clone: A read error may account for a junction end that differs from germline. The chain joins TRBV4-1 to TRBJ2-3; possibly TRBD2 for D (5 bases). The CDR3 extends over 14 amino acids. Germline CDR1 MGHRA, CDR2 YSYEKL. The CDR3 sequence: CASNVGVGTDMQYF. DNA for the CDR3: TGCGCCAGCAATGTGGGAGTGGGCACAGATATGCAGTATTTT.

V usage is TRBV7-3 and J usage is TRBJ2-3; D gene uncertain. Germline CDR1 SGHTA, CDR2 FQGTGA. The CDR3 sequence is 15 residues long. Trimming removed 1 base at V and 4 bases at J, with 12 bases between. CDR3 sequence: CASSLNRKDSDTQYF. CDR3 DNA sequence: TGTGCCAGCAGCTTAAATCGAAAGGATTCAGATACGCAGTATTTT.

The CDR3: CASSQTLGSYNEQFF. The CDR3 bases are TGTGCCAGCAGCCAGACCCTTGGGTCCTACAATGAGCAGTTCTTC. The rearrangement links TRBV14 to TRBJ2-1, with D hard to call. Between the trimmed V and J ends, which lost 3 bases and 1 base, there was a span of 10 bases. The CDR3 covers 15 residues. The germline V gene encodes CDR1 SGHDN and CDR2 FVKESK.

J is TRBJ2-3 and V is TRBV7-9; D is ambiguous. The CDR3 extends over 12 amino acids. Deletions cut 3 bases from V and 4 bases from J, with 5 bases between. Germline values: CDR1 SEHNR, CDR2 FQNEAQ (reference sequence). Written as DNA, the CDR3 is TGTGCCAGCAGCTTCTCCTCAGATACGCAGTATTTT. Amino acid sequence: CASSFSSDTQYF.

The rearrangement joins TRBV6-1 to TRBJ2-7; D is unresolved. CDR1 is MNHNS, CDR2 SASEGT, per germline. The CDR3 totals 12 residues. Trimming stripped 2 bases from V and 5 bases from J, with 7 bases between. In DNA form, the CDR3 reads TGTGCCAGCAGTGAAAACCACAACGAGCAGTACTTC. This codes for CASSENHNEQYF.

The V and J genes are TRBV5-1 and TRBJ2-5; D gene ambiguous. CDR1 is SGHRS, CDR2 YFSETQ, per germline. This CDR3 is 17 amino acids long. With 5 bases removed from V and 1 base from J, the gap between germline ends came to 21 bases. CDR3 nucleotide sequence: TGCGCCAGCAGTTTGACCTCCCGATTGGGGATCCAAGAGACCCAGTACTTC. Residues: CASSLTSRLGIQETQYF.

V usage is TRBV4-3 and J usage is TRBJ2-7; a weak D match, TRBD1 (7 bases). Per germline, CDR1 LGHNA and CDR2 YSLEER. Trimming stripped 1 base from V and 2 bases from J, with 9 bases between. The CDR3 sequence is 14 residues long. The CDR3 nucleotides are TGCGCCAGCAGCCAAGCCAGGGGGGCCTACGAGCAGTACTTC. The encoded protein is CASSQARGAYEQYF.

CDR3 loop: CASSPSRTSGTSTDTQYF. The CDR3 nucleotides read TGTGCCAGCAGCCCCAGCCGGACTAGCGGGACCAGCACAGATACGCAGTATTTT. The chain links TRBV7-9 to TRBJ2-3, with TRBD2 identical over 12 bases. Germline V gene lookup returns CDR1 SEHNR and CDR2 FQNEAQ (reference sequence). V shed 5 bases, J shed 0 bases, and the junction held 9 bases outside the gene matches. This CDR3 comprises 18 residues.

The CDR3 DNA follows: TGTGCCAGTAGTATCTGGGCTAGCAATCAGCCCCAGCATTTT. Residues: CASSIWASNQPQHF. The chain links TRBV19 to TRBJ1-5; D remains ambiguous. Trimming stripped 3 bases from V and 0 bases from J, with 6 bases between. The germline gives CDR1 LNHDA, CDR2 SQIVND (reference sequence). CDR3 size: 14 residues.

This chain joins TRBV7-9 and TRBJ2-4; D possibly corresponds to TRBD1 (5 bases). CDR3 length: 15 residues. V gave up 4 bases and J gave up 7 bases, with 17 bases separating them. Germline CDR1 SEHNR, CDR2 FQNEAQ (reference sequence). CDR3 DNA sequence: TGTGCCAGCAGCTCCCTCACGACAGCCACGAACATTCAGTACTTC. Protein sequence: CASSSLTTATNIQYF.

The genes are TRBV11-2 and TRBJ2-3; no reliable D call. Germline CDR1 reads SGHAT; CDR2 reads FQNNGV. This CDR3 is 15 amino acids long. V shed 4 bases and J shed 2 bases, with 13 bases lying between them. The CDR3, as DNA: TGTGCCAGCAGCTCACCGTATAAGGTCACAGATACGCAGTATTTT. Amino acids: CASSSPYKVTDTQYF.

The J gene is TRBJ2-1, the V gene TRBV18; D unclear. Germline CDR1 is KGHSH and CDR2 is LQKENI. Trimming removed 0 bases from V and 5 bases from J, with 11 bases in between. The CDR3 is made up of 15 amino acids. CDR3: CASSPPTLDHNEQFF. CDR3 DNA: TGTGCCAGCTCACCACCCACGTTAGACCACAATGAGCAGTTCTTC.

The V gene is TRBV2, the J gene TRBJ1-2; D is undetermined. The germline CDR1 and CDR2 sequences are SNHLY and FYNNEI. The CDR3 extends over 14 amino acids. V shed 1 base and J shed 8 bases, with 14 bases lying between them. CDR3 in amino acids: CASSEGLHAAGYTF. CDR3 DNA sequence: TGTGCCAGCAGTGAAGGTTTGCACGCGGCCGGCTACACCTTC.

The gene calls are TRBV7-9 and TRBJ1-2; 9 nucleotides align to TRBD1. Germline V CDR1 and CDR2: SEHNR, FQNEAQ (reference sequence). This CDR3 region has 15 residues. Trimming took 4 bases from V and 4 from J; bases not matched to a gene: 7. The DNA for the CDR3 is TGTGCCAGCAGCTCCGGACAGGGGAAGGTCTATGGCTACACCTTC. This gives the protein CASSSGQGKVYGYTF.

This clone came up once. The V and J genes are TRBV7-6 and TRBJ2-5; no definite D call. V shed 4 bases and J shed 5 bases, with 8 bases lying between them. This CDR3 is 12 amino acids long. Germline V gives CDR1 SGHVS, CDR2 FNYEAQ. CDR3 sequence reads: CASSSDPETQYF. DNA of the CDR3: TGTGCCAGCAGCTCAGACCCCGAGACCCAGTACTTC.